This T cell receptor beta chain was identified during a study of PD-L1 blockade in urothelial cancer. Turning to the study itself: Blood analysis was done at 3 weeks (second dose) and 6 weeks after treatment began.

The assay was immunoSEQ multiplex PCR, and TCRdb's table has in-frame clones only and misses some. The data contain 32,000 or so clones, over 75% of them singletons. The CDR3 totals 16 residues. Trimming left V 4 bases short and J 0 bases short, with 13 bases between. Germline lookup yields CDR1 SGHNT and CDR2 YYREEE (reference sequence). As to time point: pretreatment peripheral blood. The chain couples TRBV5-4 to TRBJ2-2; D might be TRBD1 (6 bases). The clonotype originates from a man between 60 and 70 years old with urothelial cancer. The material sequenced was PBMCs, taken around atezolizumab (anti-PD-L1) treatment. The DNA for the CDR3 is TGTGCCAGCAGCCAGGGTGGGACATCGAACACCGGGGAGCTGTTTTTT. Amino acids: CASSQGGTSNTGELFF.